The next 4 T cell receptor beta chains were all read from a single sample in a study of tumor-infiltrating lymphocytes in primary liver carcinoma. The 20-30 mg bulk tissue piece was not sorted before simultaneous RNA and DNA extraction. Synthesis of TCR beta cDNA was carried out from around 500 ng total RNA with a constant-region primer. Three nested multiplex PCR rounds, a slightly modified ARM-PCR method, built the TCR beta libraries. It was with TRBV1-TRBV30 forward primers and a C-beta reverse primer that the first two PCR rounds were run, at around 11 cycles each. MiXCR, applied by TCRdb to the multiplex PCR reads, yields one record per CDR3 protein. The sample contains approximately 60,000 distinct CDR3 sequences, approximately 70% of which appear only once. Source material: liver tumor tissue from sampling region 2. Subset: tumor region T2, inferior pole. The receptor set was obtained from a man aged 35 to 55 with primary liver carcinoma and hepatitis B virus infection.

The chain recombines TRBV11-2 with TRBJ2-5; a weak D match, TRBD1 (6 bases). The germline gives CDR1 SGHAT, CDR2 FQNNGV. V was pared by 3 bases and J by 11 bases, with 28 bases between. The CDR3 sequence is 17 residues long. CDR3 nucleotides: TGTGCCAGCAGCTTGGTCAGTGGGGGCAGTCGGCAAGGGACACAGTACTTC. Protein sequence: CASSLVSGGSRQGTQYF.

This clonotype appeared many times. V usage is TRBV29-1 and J usage is TRBJ1-1, with D tentatively TRBD1 (5 bases). The CDR3 is made up of 15 amino acids. The V gene lost 5 bases and the J gene lost 0 bases, with 16 bases spanning the gap. The germline gives CDR1 SQVTM, CDR2 ANQGSEA. CDR3 amino acids: CSVLPGWGMNTEAFF. CDR3 bases: TGCAGCGTTCTTCCGGGGTGGGGGATGAACACTGAAGCTTTCTTT.

The chain carries TRBV11-2 and TRBJ1-5; D is unclear. Germline V gene data show CDR1 as SGHAT and CDR2 as FQNNGV. V was trimmed by 11 bases and J by 7 bases, leaving 18 bases between them. This CDR3 region has 13 residues. This chain's CDR3 is CAGNLDSGQPQHF. In DNA form, the CDR3 reads TGTGCCGGCAACTTAGATAGTGGACAGCCCCAGCATTTT.

Points on this clonotype: The junction differs from germline at one of its ends, possibly a read error. The chain couples TRBV28 to TRBJ2-7; no clear D gene. CDR1 MDHEN and CDR2 SYDVKM come from the germline V gene. The CDR3 consists of 16 residues. CDR3 protein: CANSPRPWIRTYEQYF. CDR3 nucleotide sequence: TGTGCCAACAGTCCAAGACCATGGATCCGAACCTACGAGCAGTACTTC.